A selection of T cell receptor beta chains follows, all from one sample in a study of blood T cell repertoires in COVID-19. Generated by immunoSEQ multiplex PCR, the TCRdb table keeps only in-frame clones and is missing some. The table lists 100,000 to 150,000 clones, about 80% of them singletons. Sequenced sample: peripheral blood. The source is a woman aged 45 to 65 with acute or convalescent COVID-19. Both conserved end residues are part of each CDR3. D genes are given only for firm matches. Clone size is not always given. Where it is, it says once, few, many or a class for expanded clones.

v_call: TRBV7-2; j_call: TRBJ2-1; cdr3_length: 13; d_call: NA; clone_size: NA; cdr3_aa: CASSFPNNNEQFF; cdr3_nt: TGTGCCAGCAGCTTTCCAAACAACAATGAGCAGTTCTTC
v_call: TRBV30; j_call: TRBJ1-2; cdr3_length: 13; d_call: NA; clone_size: NA; cdr3_aa: CAWSMTPIYGYTF; cdr3_nt: TGTGCCTGGAGTATGACACCAATCTATGGCTACACCTTC
v_call: TRBV27; j_call: TRBJ1-1; cdr3_length: 13; d_call: TRBD1; clone_size: NA; cdr3_aa: CASRVSGGTEAFF; cdr3_nt: TGTGCCAGCAGGGTTTCAGGGGGCACTGAAGCTTTCTTT
v_call: TRBV2; j_call: TRBJ1-4; cdr3_length: 14; d_call: NA; clone_size: few; cdr3_aa: CASMDSGGGEKLFF; cdr3_nt: TGTGCCAGCATGGATTCTGGGGGGGGTGAAAAACTGTTTTTT
v_call: TRBV14; j_call: TRBJ2-1; cdr3_length: 13; d_call: TRBD2; clone_size: few; cdr3_aa: CASSQTGGDEQFF; cdr3_nt: TGTGCCAGCAGCCAAACTGGGGGGGATGAGCAGTTCTTC
v_call: TRBV6-6; j_call: TRBJ1-3; cdr3_length: 12; d_call: NA; clone_size: NA; cdr3_aa: CASSQSGNTIYF; cdr3_nt: TGTGCCAGCAGCCAATCAGGAAACACCATATATTTT
v_call: TRBV2; j_call: TRBJ1-1; cdr3_length: 13; d_call: NA; clone_size: NA; cdr3_aa: CASRGQRDTEAFF; cdr3_nt: TGTGCCAGCAGAGGACAGAGGGACACTGAAGCTTTCTTT
v_call: TRBV7-2; j_call: TRBJ1-6; cdr3_length: 14; d_call: NA; clone_size: NA; cdr3_aa: CASSLGRAIAPLHF; cdr3_nt: TGTGCCAGCAGCTTAGGCAGGGCGATCGCACCCCTCCACTTT
v_call: TRBV11-2; j_call: TRBJ1-6; cdr3_length: 14; d_call: NA; clone_size: NA; cdr3_aa: CASSEQGNNSPLHF; cdr3_nt: TGTGCCAGCAGCGAACAGGGCAATAATTCACCCCTCCACTTT
v_call: TRBV10-1; j_call: TRBJ2-2; cdr3_length: 16; d_call: TRBD2; clone_size: NA; cdr3_aa: CASSGSLAGAGGELFF; cdr3_nt: TGCGCCAGCAGTGGATCCCTAGCGGGGGCAGGCGGGGAGCTGTTTTTT
v_call: TRBV28; j_call: TRBJ2-4; cdr3_length: 16; d_call: TRBD1; clone_size: NA; cdr3_aa: CASSSRTGGIGDIQYF; cdr3_nt: TGTGCCAGCAGTTCCCGCACAGGGGGCATTGGGGACATTCAGTACTTC
v_call: TRBV5-1; j_call: TRBJ2-3; cdr3_length: 15; d_call: NA; clone_size: NA; cdr3_aa: CASRGTPNPTDTQYF; cdr3_nt: TGCGCCAGCAGAGGGACTCCTAACCCCACAGATACGCAGTATTTT
v_call: TRBV30; j_call: TRBJ1-2; cdr3_length: 15; d_call: TRBD1; clone_size: NA; cdr3_aa: CAWTITGQGHHGYTF; cdr3_nt: TGTGCCTGGACGATCACGGGACAGGGCCACCATGGCTACACCTTC
v_call: TRBV19; j_call: TRBJ1-2; cdr3_length: 13; d_call: TRBD1; clone_size: NA; cdr3_aa: CAAGGQGIYGYTF; cdr3_nt: TGTGCCGCCGGAGGACAGGGGATCTATGGCTACACCTTC
v_call: TRBV29-1; j_call: TRBJ1-4; cdr3_length: 12; d_call: NA; clone_size: once; cdr3_aa: CSVGETNEKLFF; cdr3_nt: TGCAGCGTAGGGGAAACTAATGAAAAACTGTTTTTT
v_call: TRBV3-1/TRBV3-2; j_call: TRBJ2-7; cdr3_length: 14; d_call: TRBD1; clone_size: NA; cdr3_aa: CASSLGRGRYEQYF; cdr3_nt: TGTGCCAGCAGCCTAGGCAGGGGGAGATACGAGCAGTACTTC
v_call: TRBV2; j_call: TRBJ2-2; cdr3_length: 13; d_call: NA; clone_size: NA; cdr3_aa: CASSDTASGELFF; cdr3_nt: TGTGCCAGCAGTGACACAGCATCTGGGGAGCTGTTTTTT
v_call: TRBV6-5; j_call: TRBJ2-1; cdr3_length: 15; d_call: TRBD2; clone_size: NA; cdr3_aa: CASSYTPSGRGEQFF; cdr3_nt: TGTGCCAGCAGTTACACGCCTAGCGGACGGGGTGAGCAGTTCTTC
v_call: TRBV14; j_call: TRBJ2-1; cdr3_length: 19; d_call: NA; clone_size: NA; cdr3_aa: CASSQFPGKGEGLYNEQFF; cdr3_nt: TGTGCCAGCAGCCAATTCCCGGGCAAGGGGGAAGGTCTCTACAATGAGCAGTTCTTC
v_call: TRBV7-3; j_call: TRBJ2-2; cdr3_length: 14; d_call: NA; clone_size: NA; cdr3_aa: CASSLGRKNGELFF; cdr3_nt: TGTGCCAGCAGCCTCGGCAGGAAAAACGGGGAGCTGTTTTTT
v_call: TRBV2; j_call: TRBJ2-7; cdr3_length: 15; d_call: NA; clone_size: NA; cdr3_aa: CASIVGGAGAQEQYF; cdr3_nt: TGTGCCAGCATCGTGGGGGGGGCGGGAGCGCAAGAGCAGTACTTC
v_call: TRBV6-6; j_call: TRBJ2-1; cdr3_length: 17; d_call: TRBD1; clone_size: NA; cdr3_aa: CASSPNRMDRVYNEQFF; cdr3_nt: TGTGCCAGCAGTCCGAACCGAATGGACAGGGTATACAATGAGCAGTTCTTC
v_call: TRBV6-2/TRBV6-3; j_call: TRBJ2-7; cdr3_length: 20; d_call: TRBD2; clone_size: once; cdr3_aa: CASSKVTTGLAGGDSYEQYF; cdr3_nt: TGTGCCAGCAGTAAAGTTACCACGGGACTAGCGGGAGGTGACTCCTACGAGCAGTACTTC
v_call: TRBV27; j_call: TRBJ2-7; cdr3_length: 13; d_call: TRBD2; clone_size: few; cdr3_aa: CASSFSGRGEQYF; cdr3_nt: TGTGCCAGCAGTTTTAGCGGGAGAGGCGAGCAGTACTTC
v_call: TRBV15; j_call: TRBJ1-1; cdr3_length: 14; d_call: TRBD1; clone_size: NA; cdr3_aa: CATSVGGKGTEAFF; cdr3_nt: TGTGCCACCAGTGTAGGGGGCAAGGGCACTGAAGCTTTCTTT
v_call: TRBV7-3; j_call: TRBJ2-7; cdr3_length: 15; d_call: NA; clone_size: NA; cdr3_aa: CASSLMGGQNYEQYF; cdr3_nt: TGTGCCAGCAGCTTAATGGGGGGACAGAACTACGAGCAGTACTTC
v_call: TRBV7-3; j_call: TRBJ1-1; cdr3_length: 14; d_call: NA; clone_size: NA; cdr3_aa: CASSLSPDYTGAFF; cdr3_nt: TGTGCCAGCAGCTTATCCCCTGACTACACGGGGGCTTTCTTT
v_call: TRBV29-1; j_call: TRBJ2-1; cdr3_length: 14; d_call: TRBD2; clone_size: NA; cdr3_aa: CSVVTSGGSDEQFF; cdr3_nt: TGCAGCGTGGTGACTAGCGGGGGTTCCGATGAGCAGTTCTTC
v_call: TRBV30; j_call: TRBJ1-6; cdr3_length: 16; d_call: TRBD1; clone_size: once; cdr3_aa: CAWSPRPGQGVSPLHF; cdr3_nt: TGTGCCTGGAGTCCTAGACCGGGACAGGGGGTTTCACCCCTCCACTTT
v_call: TRBV5-1; j_call: TRBJ2-1; cdr3_length: 15; d_call: TRBD2; clone_size: NA; cdr3_aa: CASSLWASGTNEQFF; cdr3_nt: TGCGCCAGCAGCTTGTGGGCTAGCGGGACTAATGAGCAGTTCTTC
v_call: TRBV28; j_call: TRBJ2-2; cdr3_length: 20; d_call: TRBD1; clone_size: once; cdr3_aa: CASSPATGTGDTQITGELFF; cdr3_nt: TGTGCCAGCAGTCCGGCTACTGGGACAGGGGATACACAGATCACCGGGGAGCTGTTTTTT
v_call: TRBV10-3; j_call: TRBJ2-2; cdr3_length: 14; d_call: NA; clone_size: NA; cdr3_aa: CAISESPYTGELFF; cdr3_nt: TGTGCCATCAGTGAGTCCCCATACACCGGGGAGCTGTTTTTT
v_call: TRBV7-9; j_call: TRBJ2-5; cdr3_length: 16; d_call: TRBD1; clone_size: NA; cdr3_aa: CASSPRDRGFGETQYF; cdr3_nt: TGTGCCAGCAGCCCCCGGGACAGGGGATTCGGAGAGACCCAGTACTTC
v_call: TRBV16; j_call: TRBJ1-5; cdr3_length: 15; d_call: NA; clone_size: few; cdr3_aa: CASSQLGGANQPQHF; cdr3_nt: TGTGCCAGCAGCCAATTGGGGGGGGCCAATCAGCCCCAGCATTTT
v_call: TRBV28; j_call: TRBJ2-7; cdr3_length: 16; d_call: TRBD1; clone_size: NA; cdr3_aa: CASSSVGTGGFYEQYF; cdr3_nt: TGTGCCAGCAGCTCCGTGGGGACAGGGGGCTTCTACGAGCAGTACTTC
v_call: TRBV5-4; j_call: TRBJ1-2; cdr3_length: 15; d_call: TRBD1; clone_size: NA; cdr3_aa: CASTPGQGVYYGYTF; cdr3_nt: TGTGCCAGCACCCCGGGGCAGGGGGTCTACTATGGCTACACCTTC
v_call: TRBV10-1; j_call: TRBJ2-5; cdr3_length: 15; d_call: TRBD2; clone_size: NA; cdr3_aa: CASSEGSGAQETQYF; cdr3_nt: TGCGCCAGCAGTGAGGGGAGCGGGGCGCAAGAGACCCAGTACTTC
v_call: TRBV11-2; j_call: TRBJ2-5; cdr3_length: 11; d_call: NA; clone_size: few; cdr3_aa: CASSYGRTQYF; cdr3_nt: TGTGCCAGCAGCTACGGTCGGACCCAGTACTTC
v_call: TRBV6-5; j_call: TRBJ2-7; cdr3_length: 11; d_call: NA; clone_size: NA; cdr3_aa: CASGEGYEQYF; cdr3_nt: TGTGCCTCAGGGGAGGGCTACGAGCAGTACTTC
v_call: TRBV6-5; j_call: TRBJ1-5; cdr3_length: 15; d_call: TRBD1; clone_size: few; cdr3_aa: CASSPGTGQSEPQHF; cdr3_nt: TGTGCCAGCAGCCCGGGGACAGGGCAAAGTGAGCCCCAGCATTTT